The entry that follows covers one TCR beta chain sequence. Its antigen remains unidentified. After removal of 4 bases from V and 2 bases from J, the junction contained 4 bases not matched to a gene. Germline V gene lookup returns CDR1 SGDLS and CDR2 YYNGEE. The CDR3 spans 14 residues. This sample stems from a study of cytomegalovirus exposure and HLA in healthy donors. PCR primers comprised 60 Vbeta and 13 Jbeta primers. The table came from immunoSEQ multiplex PCR; TCRdb's copy has only in-frame clones and leaves some out. Counted here are over 150,000 clones, approximately 62% occurring once; the ten biggest clones make up 1.3% to 1.5%. Regarding the study as a whole: Most CMV-associated TCR beta chains were later found to appear HLA-restricted. The authors reported that TCR beta sequences could predict HLA-A and HLA-B alleles. These predictions were accurate for most subjects in the first cohort.

The chain recombines TRBV9 with TRBJ1-2; 8 bases are a match to TRBD1. This TCR derives from a man aged 50-60 years in good health and CMV-seronegative. Sequenced input: PBMCs. CDR3 sequence: CASSPQGENYGYTF. Here the CDR3 DNA reads TGTGCCAGCAGCCCACAGGGGGAAAACTATGGCTACACCTTC.